This T cell receptor (beta chain) was captured by sequencing in a study of early T cells in non-severe SARS-CoV-2 infection. Study information: RNA in bulk from unsorted whole blood was sequenced, and chains were unpaired.

This CDR3 has 16 residues. V dropped 2 bases and J dropped 1; count of bases not matched to a gene: 5. Germline CDR1 reads LGHNT; CDR2 reads FRNRAP. This clonotype was found a few times. Its antigen remains unknown. Findings of the study overall: VDJdb-based annotation leaned toward anti-spike CD8 responses and missed private and CD4 specificities.

Attachment of unique molecular identifiers to individual cDNA molecules was performed. TCRdb re-analysed the 5' RACE reads in MiXCR, keeping a single row per CDR3 protein. The sample lists approximately 88,000 distinct CDR3 sequences, roughly an eighth occurring once. The chain has TRBV12-5 and TRBJ2-7; 10 bases agree with TRBD1. The clonotype was recovered from an adult who was a healthcare worker with PCR-confirmed SARS-CoV-2 infection or an uninfected control (not recorded which). The sample consisted of whole blood. The CDR3 DNA reads TGTGCTAGTGGTTTGAGCCGGACAGGGGGATCCTACGAGCAGTACTTC. Residues: CASGLSRTGGSYEQYF.